Presented here are 11 T cell receptor beta chains from one specimen sequenced in a study of T cells in Graves' hyperthyroidism and ophthalmopathy. Amplification of TCR beta CDR3 regions used RNA as the template. The HTBI primer set served for first-round RT-PCR of the TCR CDR3. TCRdb passed the multiplex PCR reads through MiXCR, listing each CDR3 protein once. The data contain some 500,000 distinct CDR3 sequences, 14% of them seen just once; the ten biggest clones take up less than 20%. The sequenced sample was blood. The receptor set was obtained from a woman between 18 and 29 years old with Graves' hyperthyroidism.

This clonotype was counted ten times or more. CDR3 bases: TGTGCCAGCAGTTACTCGTACAGGCCGGTGGATCAGCCCCAGCATTTT. Its translation: CASSYSYRPVDQPQHF. V usage is TRBV6-6 and J usage is TRBJ1-5, with D perhaps TRBD1 (5 bases). V was trimmed by 0 bases and J by 5 bases, leaving 14 bases between them. The CDR3 spans 16 residues. Germline V gene data show CDR1 as MNHNY and CDR2 as SVGAGI (reference sequence).

This clonotype was found many times. The rearrangement uses TRBV6-5 and TRBJ2-5, with 8 positions matching TRBD1. Germline V gene sequence: CDR1 MNHEY, CDR2 SVGAGI. CDR3 length: 17 residues. Losses at the gene ends were 0 bases for V and 5 bases for J; bases not matched to a gene: 11. In DNA form, the CDR3 reads TGTGCCAGCAGTTACTCGATGGCAGGGGGCGTGAGGGAGACCCAGTACTTC. Its protein is CASSYSMAGGVRETQYF.

This clonotype was detected only a few times. The rearrangement joins TRBV4-1 to TRBJ2-7, with 8 bases identical to TRBD2. Germline V gene data show CDR1 as MGHRA and CDR2 as YSYEKL. V lost 3 bases, J lost 0 bases, and 7 bases stayed unmatched. This CDR3 is 16 amino acids long. CDR3 amino acids: CASSQAPTSASYEQYF. Here the CDR3 DNA reads TGCGCCAGCAGCCAGGCCCCGACTAGCGCCTCCTACGAGCAGTACTTC.

This clonotype was recorded many times. The chain has TRBV2 and TRBJ2-5, with unresolved D. This CDR3 contains 12 residues. Germline assignment: CDR1 SNHLY and CDR2 FYNNEI. The ends were cut back, 8 bases at V and 1 base at J, with 8 bases in the middle. CDR3 DNA sequence: TGTGCCAGCGGTCGGCTCCAAGAGACCCAGTACTTC. It translates to CASGRLQETQYF.

This clonotype occurred a few times. The rearrangement uses TRBV5-1 and TRBJ2-1; TRBD1 matches at 10 bases. Germline-derived CDR1 and CDR2 are SGHRS and YFSETQ. V shed 3 bases, J shed 7 bases, and the junction held 4 bases outside the gene matches. The CDR3 contains 14 residues. The CDR3 region has the DNA TGCGCCAGCAGCTCACCGGACAGGGGGAATGAGCAGTTCTTC. Protein sequence: CASSSPDRGNEQFF.

Many counts were recorded for this clonotype. This chain links TRBV12-3 or TRBV12-4 with TRBJ1-1; D gene unclear. Between the trimmed V and J ends, which lost 0 bases and 3 bases, there was a span of 8 bases. This CDR3 region has 14 residues. The CDR3 protein is CASSLAEGDTEAFF. As DNA, the CDR3 is TGTGCCAGCAGTTTAGCTGAGGGAGACACTGAAGCTTTCTTT.

This clonotype was recorded at least ten times. The rearrangement links TRBV20-1 to TRBJ2-5, with 13 positions matching TRBD2. Germline V gene lookup returns CDR1 DFQATT and CDR2 SNEGSKA (reference sequence). Trimming took 5 bases from V and 3 from J; bases not matched to a gene: 6. The CDR3 sequence is 15 residues long. CDR3 region: CSAPRTSGSEETQYF. CDR3 nucleotide sequence: TGCAGTGCTCCGAGGACTAGCGGGAGCGAAGAGACCCAGTACTTC.

This clonotype has only a few counts. This rearrangement joins TRBV6-1 to TRBJ2-1; D gene ambiguous. This CDR3 is 13 amino acids long. Germline CDR1 MNHNS, CDR2 SASEGT. V was shortened by 2 bases and J by 10 bases, with 12 bases between the two germline ends. The CDR3 loop reads CASSEPPSGEQFF. In DNA, the CDR3 is TGTGCCAGCAGTGAACCGCCGTCAGGAGAGCAGTTCTTC.

In this sample, this clonotype turned up a few times. The chain recombines TRBV27 with TRBJ2-3; TRBD2 matches at 14 bases. This CDR3 has 20 amino acids. The junction had 9 bases not matched to a gene; V was cut back by 1 base and J by 0 bases. CDR1 and CDR2 (germline): MNHEY, SMNVEV (reference sequence). The CDR3 spells CASSLYQGLAGDSSTDTQYF. In DNA form, the CDR3 reads TGTGCCAGCAGTTTATATCAGGGACTAGCGGGAGACTCTAGCACAGATACGCAGTATTTT.

The CDR3 sequence: CAWSPGQVGYGYTF. CDR3 sequence (DNA): TGTGCCTGGAGCCCGGGGCAGGTTGGGTATGGCTACACCTTC. V and J are TRBV30 and TRBJ1-2; TRBD1 might be the D (5 bases). Germline CDR1 and CDR2: GTSNPN and SVGIG (reference sequence). The V end was cut by 3 bases, the J end by 5 bases, with 16 bases between. This CDR3 region has 14 residues. Full variable domain (remainder filled in from reference TRBV30 and TRBJ1-2): SQTIHQWPATLVQPVGSPLSLECTVEGTSNPNLYWYRQAAGRGLQLLFYSVGIGQISSEVPQNLSASRPQDRQFILSSKKLLLSDSGFYLCAWSPGQVGYGYTFGSGTRLTVV.

Many counts were recorded for this clonotype. The chain uses TRBV4-2 and TRBJ2-3; D is unresolved. The germline gives CDR1 LGHNA, CDR2 YNFKEQ. Trimming left V 5 bases short and J 2 bases short, with 14 bases between. This CDR3 has 15 residues. The CDR3 DNA follows: TGTGCCAGCAGCTTCGGGTTGGGGTCCACAGATACGCAGTATTTT. This gives the protein CASSFGLGSTDTQYF.